This T cell receptor (beta chain) stems from a study of T cell responses to AZD1222 COVID-19 vaccine. General observations from the study: Clonal diversity was possibly underestimated, and the donors were mostly white British, with more females.

About this clone: The antigen is not known.

Profiling relied on immunoSEQ multiplex PCR, and the TCRdb table lists in-frame clones only, not all of them. Among around 99,000 clones listed, just over 90% were seen once. V lost 4 bases and J 0 bases, leaving 9 bases between the germline ends. CDR3 length: 13 residues. Per germline, CDR1 GTSNPN and CDR2 SVGIG (reference sequence). This clonotype was sampled from an adult who received the AZD1222 COVID-19 vaccine. The sequencing here drew on peripheral blood, taken 28 days after the second AZD1222 dose. The chain employs TRBV30 and TRBJ1-1; D is ambiguous. As DNA, the CDR3 is TGTGCCTGGAAAAATGACCTGAACACTGAAGCTTTCTTT. It is translated as CAWKNDLNTEAFF.